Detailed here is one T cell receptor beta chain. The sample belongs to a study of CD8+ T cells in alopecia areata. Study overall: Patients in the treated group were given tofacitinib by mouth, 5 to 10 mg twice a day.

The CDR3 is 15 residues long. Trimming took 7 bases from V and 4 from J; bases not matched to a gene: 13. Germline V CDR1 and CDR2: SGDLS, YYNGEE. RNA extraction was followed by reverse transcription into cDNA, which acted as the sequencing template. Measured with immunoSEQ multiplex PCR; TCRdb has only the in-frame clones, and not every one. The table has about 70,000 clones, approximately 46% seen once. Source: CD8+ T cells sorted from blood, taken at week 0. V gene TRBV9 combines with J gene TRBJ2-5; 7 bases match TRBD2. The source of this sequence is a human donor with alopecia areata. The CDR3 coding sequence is TGTGCCAGCCAGGCTAGCGGAGTGCATGGAGAGACCCAGTACTTC. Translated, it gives CASQASGVHGETQYF.